These 16 T cell receptor beta chains share one sample of origin, sequenced in a study of spatial heterogeneity in lung cancer. Overall study results and limits: Tumors with more nonsynonymous mutations had more expanded intratumoral alpha and beta TCRs.

Their cognate antigens are unknown. The time point: sample taken at primary tumor resection. A single record per CDR3 protein comes from TCRdb applying MiXCR to the 5' RACE reads. Of about 16,000 distinct CDR3 sequences in the sample, nearly 7% were seen once. This specimen consisted of lung tumor tissue, obtained at surgery. Receptors were obtained from a female donor with early-stage non-small cell lung cancer.

This clonotype was seen many times. The chain links TRBV28 to TRBJ2-3; a possible D gene is TRBD2 (6 bases). CDR3 length equals 15 residues. The germline CDR1 and CDR2 sequences are MDHEN and SYDVKM. V was cut by 6 bases and J by 9 bases, with 22 bases left in between. Here the CDR3 DNA reads TGTGCCAGCAGCACCCTAGCGCGCCACCAAGGGACGCAGTATTTT. Its protein product is CASSTLARHQGTQYF. Drawing the rest from reference TRBV28 and TRBJ2-3, the complete variable domain is DVKVTQSSRYLVKRTGEKVFLECVQDMDHENMFWYRQDPGLGLRLIYFSYDVKMKEKGDIPEGYSVSREKKERFSLILESASTNQTSMYLCASSTLARHQGTQYFGPGTRLTVL.

J is TRBJ1-5 and V is TRBV12-3 or TRBV12-4; D is unclear. This CDR3 contains 13 residues. V lost 6 bases to trimming and J lost 0 bases, with 6 bases between them. The CDR3 DNA sequence: TGTGCCAGCAGCGACGGTAGCAATCAGCCCCAGCATTTT. This codes for CASSDGSNQPQHF.

This clonotype was observed at least ten times. V and J are TRBV7-9 and TRBJ2-3; D is uncertain. Germline CDR1 SEHNR, CDR2 FQNEAQ (reference sequence). V lost 5 bases and J lost 0, with 12 bases in between. The CDR3 covers 15 residues. The CDR3 DNA is TGTGCCAGCAGCCCTCCTGGAATTAGCACAGATACGCAGTATTTT. Protein: CASSPPGISTDTQYF.

This clonotype was counted ten times or more. The rearrangement links TRBV12-3 or TRBV12-4 to TRBJ1-1; the D gene is possibly TRBD1 (6 bases). The CDR3 is made up of 13 amino acids. Trimming took off 6 bases at V and 4 bases at J, with 12 bases between the two ends. CDR3 DNA: TGTGCCAGCAGCCTTTTCAGGGGCACTGAAGCTTTCTTT. It is translated as CASSLFRGTEAFF.

In its sample, this clonotype was seen many times. The chain links TRBV5-1 to TRBJ2-1, with 14 positions matching TRBD2. In germline, CDR1 is SGHRS, CDR2 YFSETQ. V lost 4 bases and J lost 9; bases outside the gene matches: 9. CDR3 length: 16 amino acids. CDR3 in amino acids: CASSALTSGGAAEQFF. The DNA for the CDR3 is TGCGCCAGCAGCGCACTGACTAGCGGGGGGGCCGCTGAGCAGTTCTTC. The full variable domain, in which reference TRBV5-1 and TRBJ2-1 provide the parts outside the CDR3, is KAGVTQTPRYLIKTRGQQVTLSCSPISGHRSVSWYQQTPGQGLQFLFEYFSETQRNKGNFPGRFSGRQFSNSRSEMNVSTLELGDSALYLCASSALTSGGAAEQFFGPGTRLTVL.

This clonotype was seen at least ten times. The chain combines TRBV28 with TRBJ1-5; 8 nucleotides line up with TRBD1. This CDR3 contains 15 residues. Per germline, CDR1 MDHEN and CDR2 SYDVKM. Unmatched junction bases numbered 3, after V lost 4 bases and J lost 1 base. Here the CDR3 reads CASSSTGDSNQPQHF. In DNA form, the CDR3 reads TGTGCCAGCAGTTCGACAGGGGACAGCAATCAGCCCCAGCATTTT.

This clonotype showed up just a few times. The rearrangement links TRBV12-3 or TRBV12-4 to TRBJ2-2; 10 bases fit TRBD1. CDR3 length: 15 amino acids. J lost 5 bases, V lost 6 bases, and 6 bases had no gene match. In DNA form, the CDR3 reads TGTGCCAGCAGATCGGACAGGGGGTTGACCGGGGAGCTGTTTTTT. Protein sequence: CASRSDRGLTGELFF.

Many counts were recorded for this clonotype. This chain uses TRBV7-9 with TRBJ1-1; TRBD1 is a possible D gene (6 bases). CDR1 and CDR2 from the germline V gene are SEHNR and FQNEAQ (reference sequence). The germline V and J ends were trimmed by 5 bases and 7 bases, with 11 bases remaining between them. The CDR3 covers 12 residues. CDR3 nucleotides: TGTGCCAGCAGCGCCACAGGGTTTGAAGCTTTCTTT. This encodes CASSATGFEAFF.

The rearrangement uses TRBV7-2 and TRBJ2-1; maybe TRBD2 (6 bases). Germline V lookup: CDR1 SGHTA, CDR2 FQGNSA. The CDR3 has 15 amino acids. V was trimmed by 5 bases and J by 3 bases, leaving 14 bases between them. The CDR3 bases are TGTGCCAGCAGCCCGAGGGCGGGGAGCTACAATGAGCAGTTCTTC. Its protein product is CASSPRAGSYNEQFF.

This clonotype has a count of ten or more. The CDR3 sequence is CASKHRDTTSYEQYF. The DNA of the CDR3 is TGTGCCTCCAAACACCGGGACACCACATCCTACGAGCAGTACTTC. The chain links TRBV10-3 to TRBJ2-7; possibly TRBD1 for D (6 bases). CDR1 is ENHRY and CDR2 is SYGVKD in the germline V gene. Trimming took off 11 bases at V and 1 base at J, with 21 bases between the two ends. The CDR3 is 15 residues long.

This clonotype has a count of ten or more. The rearrangement uses TRBV20-1 and TRBJ1-4, with TRBD1 matching 7 bases. The germline CDR1 and CDR2 sequences are DFQATT and SNEGSKA (reference sequence). V lost 2 bases, J lost 4 bases, and 4 bases stayed unmatched. This CDR3 contains 14 residues. In nucleotides, the CDR3 is TGCAGTGCTAGATCGGGACAGTTTAATGAAAAACTGTTTTTT. Translation gives CSARSGQFNEKLFF.

The sample holds many counts of this clonotype. The chain uses TRBV3-1 and TRBJ2-1; no clear D. V was trimmed by 3 bases and J by 8 bases, leaving 14 bases between them. The CDR3 consists of 14 residues. Germline CDR1 is LGHDT and CDR2 is YNNKEL (reference sequence). The CDR3 loop reads CASSHASGEDEQFF. For the CDR3, the DNA is TGTGCCAGCAGCCACGCCTCTGGGGAAGATGAGCAGTTCTTC.

This clonotype is termed medium-sized. The chain links TRBV28 to TRBJ2-7; 7 positions agree with TRBD2. The V gene end was trimmed by 4 bases and the J gene end by 6 bases; junction bases not matched to a gene: 18. The CDR3 sequence is 17 residues long. Per the germline V gene, CDR1 is MDHEN and CDR2 is SYDVKM. CDR3 loop: CASSSQRGDSSPGEQYF. The CDR3 bases are TGTGCCAGCAGTTCACAACGGGGGGACTCATCCCCAGGCGAGCAGTACTTC.

In this sample, this clonotype turned up many times. The chain employs TRBV18 and TRBJ1-5; D is ambiguous. Germline-derived CDR1 and CDR2 are KGHSH and LQKENI. The length of the CDR3 is 13 residues. Between the trimmed V and J ends, which lost 0 bases and 7 bases, there was a span of 7 bases. CDR3 DNA: TGTGCCAGCTCACCACCGGGAGGGCAGCCCCAGCATTTT. Residues: CASSPPGGQPQHF.

V and J are TRBV6-5 and TRBJ2-7; the D gene is possibly TRBD1 (6 bases). The germline V gene encodes CDR1 MNHEY and CDR2 SVGAGI. The CDR3 length is 12 residues. Deletions cut 6 bases from V and 4 bases from J, with 10 bases between. The CDR3 DNA follows: TGTGCCAGCAGGGGCGGACAGTACGAGCAGTACTTC. Its translation: CASRGGQYEQYF.

Ten or more counts support this clonotype. The chain is built from TRBV28 and TRBJ2-7; tentatively, D is TRBD1 (5 bases). The germline V and J ends were trimmed by 5 bases and 0 bases, with 14 bases remaining between them. Germline values: CDR1 MDHEN, CDR2 SYDVKM. The CDR3 has 15 amino acids. The CDR3 is CASSPRQRGSYEQYF. As DNA, the CDR3 is TGTGCCAGCAGTCCCCGACAGCGTGGCTCCTACGAGCAGTACTTC. The entire variable domain, with the rest obtained from reference TRBV28 and TRBJ2-7, is as follows: DVKVTQSSRYLVKRTGEKVFLECVQDMDHENMFWYRQDPGLGLRLIYFSYDVKMKEKGDIPEGYSVSREKKERFSLILESASTNQTSMYLCASSPRQRGSYEQYFGPGTRLTVT.